The next 26 T cell receptor beta chains were all read from a single sample in a study of blood T cell repertoires in COVID-19. Data came from immunoSEQ multiplex PCR; TCRdb stores just in-frame clones and leaves some out. The sample has 110,000 to 150,000 clones; 82% are singletons. Sequenced sample: peripheral blood. These receptors all stem from a woman of 80 years or more with acute or convalescent COVID-19.

V is TRBV5-1 and J is TRBJ2-2, with a possible D match to TRBD2 (6 bases). CDR1 is SGHRS, CDR2 YFSETQ, per germline. The CDR3 runs to 16 residues. Trimming took 4 bases from V and 0 from J, leaving 13 bases between them. CDR3 sequence (DNA): TGCGCCAGCAGCCCGGGGGTTAACGCGAACACCGGGGAGCTGTTTTTT. Protein: CASSPGVNANTGELFF.

The genes are TRBV5-1 and TRBJ1-2, with TRBD1 identical over 8 bases. The V gene end was trimmed by 4 bases and the J gene end by 11 bases; junction bases not matched to a gene: 16. CDR3 size: 15 residues. Germline-derived CDR1 and CDR2 are SGHRS and YFSETQ. DNA for the CDR3: TGCGCCAGCAGCAGCCAGGGGGCTTTTTTGCCGACGTACACCTTC. It yields the protein CASSSQGAFLPTYTF.

The V and J genes are TRBV5-6 and TRBJ2-3, with 7 bases identical to TRBD1. Trimming cost V 4 bases and J 1 base; bases outside gene matches: 9. CDR1 SGHDT and CDR2 YYEEEE come from the germline V gene. This CDR3 spans 16 amino acids. CDR3 sequence: CASSPSPGQRTDTQYF. As DNA, the CDR3 is TGTGCCAGCAGCCCCTCGCCGGGACAGCGCACAGATACGCAGTATTTT.

The rearrangement links TRBV5-1 to TRBJ2-1; 9 nucleotides line up with TRBD1. J lost 7 bases, V lost 4 bases, and 12 bases had no gene match. CDR3 length equals 16 residues. In germline, CDR1 is SGHRS, CDR2 YFSETQ. CDR3 in amino acids: CASSPSAGQGGNEQFF. CDR3 DNA sequence: TGCGCCAGCAGCCCCTCCGCGGGACAGGGAGGAAATGAGCAGTTCTTC.

This clone appeared once. The J gene is TRBJ1-1, the V gene TRBV14; D is perhaps TRBD1 (6 bases). The CDR3 has 14 amino acids. Germline CDR1 and CDR2: SGHDN and FVKESK. The V and J ends lost 2 bases and 6 bases respectively, with 13 bases between them. CDR3: CASSQRTGFPEAFF. In nucleotides, the CDR3 is TGTGCCAGCAGCCAACGTACAGGGTTTCCTGAAGCTTTCTTT. The full variable domain, its missing parts supplied by reference TRBV14 and TRBJ1-1, is EAGVTQFPSHSVIEKGQTVTLRCDPISGHDNLYWYRRVMGKEIKFLLHFVKESKQDESGMPNNRFLAERTGGTYSTLKVQPAELEDSGVYFCASSQRTGFPEAFFGQGTRLTVV.

CDR3 DNA sequence: TGCGCCAGCAGCCAAGATGGGTCTAGCGGGGCCTACAATGAGCAGTTCTTC. It translates to CASSQDGSSGAYNEQFF. The rearrangement joins TRBV4-1 to TRBJ2-1, with 9 bases identical to TRBD2. V dropped 0 bases and J dropped 2; count of bases not matched to a gene: 5. CDR3 length equals 17 residues. Germline lookup yields CDR1 MGHRA and CDR2 YSYEKL.

This chain joins TRBV28 and TRBJ1-4; possible D gene TRBD1, 5 bases. Germline assignment: CDR1 MDHEN and CDR2 SYDVKM. V dropped 6 bases and J dropped 4 bases, with 15 bases sitting between them. There are 15 residues in the CDR3. CDR3: CASSTQTALNEKLFF. In DNA, the CDR3 is TGTGCCAGCAGCACTCAGACAGCGCTTAATGAAAAACTGTTTTTT. The full variable domain, rest sourced from reference TRBV28 and TRBJ1-4, is DVKVTQSSRYLVKRTGEKVFLECVQDMDHENMFWYRQDPGLGLRLIYFSYDVKMKEKGDIPEGYSVSREKKERFSLILESASTNQTSMYLCASSTQTALNEKLFFGSGTQLSVL.

This sequence joins TRBV5-1 and TRBJ2-5, with a tentative D call TRBD1 (6 bases). V was pared by 1 base and J by 3 bases, with 16 bases between. The V gene's germline CDR1 is SGHRS and CDR2 YFSETQ. The CDR3 sequence is 16 residues long. For the CDR3, the DNA is TGCGCCAGCAGCTTGAGGACCGGGACACCCAAAGAGACCCAGTACTTC. It codes for CASSLRTGTPKETQYF. The full variable domain, with the rest looked up from reference TRBV5-1 and TRBJ2-5, is KAGVTQTPRYLIKTRGQQVTLSCSPISGHRSVSWYQQTPGQGLQFLFEYFSETQRNKGNFPGRFSGRQFSNSRSEMNVSTLELGDSALYLCASSLRTGTPKETQYFGPGTRLLVL.

The chain links TRBV4-1 to TRBJ2-1, with 8 bases identical to TRBD2. Losses at the gene ends were 2 bases for V and 0 bases for J; bases not matched to a gene: 15. The length of the CDR3 is 20 residues. Per the germline V gene, CDR1 is MGHRA and CDR2 is YSYEKL. The CDR3 here is CASSQSLYGRARFSYNEQFF. The CDR3 DNA reads as TGCGCCAGCAGCCAAAGTCTCTACGGGAGGGCCCGATTCTCCTACAATGAGCAGTTCTTC.

The chain joins TRBV10-3 to TRBJ2-7; weak D call: TRBD2 (5 bases). The CDR3 totals 13 residues. CDR1 and CDR2 from the germline V gene are ENHRY and SYGVKD. V was cut by 3 bases and J by 6 bases, with 12 bases left in between. The CDR3, as DNA: TGTGCCATCAGTGAACTGGACTGGGGCGAGCAGTACTTC. It translates to CAISELDWGEQYF.

The J gene is TRBJ2-7, the V gene TRBV28; no definite D call. V was clipped by 3 bases and J by 9 bases, with 12 bases between them. CDR1 and CDR2 from the germline V gene are MDHEN and SYDVKM. This CDR3 has 12 amino acids. The CDR3 region is CASSFRQSWQYF. Written as DNA, the CDR3 is TGTGCCAGCAGTTTCAGACAATCATGGCAGTACTTC.

The chain uses TRBV12-5 and TRBJ1-2; 10 bases fit TRBD1. The CDR3 extends over 14 amino acids. The germline V gene encodes CDR1 LGHNT and CDR2 FRNRAP. The ends lost 1 base at V and 12 bases at J; junction bases unmatched: 8. Written as DNA, the CDR3 is TGTGCTAGTGGTTTGGGCCGAGACAGGGGGCAGCACACCTTC. Translating it yields CASGLGRDRGQHTF. Full variable domain (missing parts from reference TRBV12-5 and TRBJ1-2): DARVTQTPRHKVTEMGQEVTMRCQPILGHNTVFWYRQTMMQGLELLAYFRNRAPLDDSGMPKDRFSAEMPDATLATLKIQPSEPRDSAVYFCASGLGRDRGQHTFGSGTRLTVV.

The chain links TRBV6-5 to TRBJ2-1, with 7 bases aligning to TRBD2. CDR3 length: 14 amino acids. The J segment lost 2 bases and the V segment lost 2 bases, leaving 0 bases of the junction unmatched. Germline CDR1 MNHEY, CDR2 SVGAGI. DNA of the CDR3: TGTGCCAGCAGTTACGGGGGGGCCTACAATGAGCAGTTCTTC. Translation gives CASSYGGAYNEQFF.

The genes are TRBV4-1 and TRBJ1-1, with no clear D. The CDR3 runs 14 residues. Trimming stripped 4 bases from V and 2 bases from J, with 11 bases between. Germline CDR1 and CDR2: MGHRA and YSYEKL. The chain's CDR3 is CASSPLLGNTEAFF. CDR3 DNA sequence: TGCGCCAGCAGCCCCCTTCTAGGAAACACTGAAGCTTTCTTT.

The V call is TRBV5-1, the J call TRBJ1-3, with a possible D match to TRBD1 (5 bases). Deletions cut 6 bases from V and 0 bases from J, with 13 bases between. This CDR3 is 15 amino acids long. From germline, CDR1 is SGHRS and CDR2 YFSETQ. CDR3 sequence: CASKPPGNSGNTIYF. The DNA of the CDR3 is TGCGCCAGCAAACCCCCAGGGAACTCTGGAAACACCATATATTTT.

This CDR3 is CASSSMTSGTDTQYF. CDR3 nucleotides: TGTGCCAGCAGCTCCATGACTAGCGGCACAGATACGCAGTATTTT. The chain is built from TRBV11-3 and TRBJ2-3, with TRBD2 identical over 8 bases. Germline V gene lookup returns CDR1 SGHNT and CDR2 YENEEA. CDR3 length: 15 amino acids. With V trimmed by 4 bases and J by 1 base, 4 bases remained unmatched.

The rearrangement joins TRBV27 to TRBJ2-1; D perhaps matches TRBD2 (5 bases). The CDR3 totals 17 residues. V was trimmed by 0 bases and J by 2 bases, leaving 14 bases between them. Per the germline V gene, CDR1 is MNHEY and CDR2 is SMNVEV (reference sequence). This CDR3 is CASSLSTRTRPYNEQFF. CDR3 nucleotide sequence: TGTGCCAGCAGTTTATCCACTAGGACGAGACCCTACAATGAGCAGTTCTTC.

This chain uses TRBV7-2 with TRBJ2-5, with unresolved D. The CDR3 covers 14 residues. Germline V CDR1 and CDR2: SGHTA, FQGNSA. The V and J ends lost 6 bases and 3 bases respectively, with 14 bases between them. The CDR3, as DNA: TGTGCCAGCAGACACAAGCAGGCAGAAGAGACCCAGTACTTC. It encodes CASRHKQAEETQYF. Full variable domain (missing parts from reference TRBV7-2 and TRBJ2-5): GAGVSQSPSNKVTEKGKDVELRCDPISGHTALYWYRQSLGQGLEFLIYFQGNSAPDKSGLPSDRFSAERTGGSVSTLTIQRTQQEDSAVYLCASRHKQAEETQYFGPGTRLLVL.

The table lists this clone with a few counts. The V gene is TRBV3-1 (or the pseudogene TRBV3-2), the J gene TRBJ1-5; TRBD1 might be the D (6 bases). Germline V lookup: CDR1 LGHDT, CDR2 YNNKEL (reference sequence). CDR3 size: 18 residues. Trimming cost V 3 bases and J 0 bases, with 18 bases left between them. The chain's CDR3 is CASSHETGGARSNQPQHF. Written as DNA, the CDR3 is TGTGCCAGCAGCCATGAAACGGGGGGGGCGCGTAGCAATCAGCCCCAGCATTTT.

The chain employs TRBV28 and TRBJ2-5; a weak D match, TRBD2 (5 bases). The V and J ends lost 6 bases and 6 bases respectively, with 23 bases between them. Germline V gene sequence: CDR1 MDHEN, CDR2 SYDVKM. The CDR3 spans 16 residues. CDR3 in DNA: TGTGCCAGCAGCACTGCGCTCGGGGAATTTCAGCAGACCCAGTACTTC. Translating it yields CASSTALGEFQQTQYF.

The genes are TRBV19 and TRBJ1-1; no definite D call. Looked up from germline, CDR1 is LNHDA and CDR2 is SQIVND (reference sequence). The CDR3 has 13 residues. V lost 3 bases to trimming and J lost 0 bases, with 5 bases between them. The CDR3 DNA reads TGTGCCAGTAGTATTGCAGTGAACACTGAAGCTTTCTTT. Translation gives CASSIAVNTEAFF.

The chain uses TRBV28 and TRBJ2-7, with TRBD2 matching over 10 bases. V lost 3 bases, J lost 0 bases, and 5 bases stayed unmatched. CDR1 is MDHEN and CDR2 is SYDVKM in the germline V gene. The CDR3 runs to 16 residues. CDR3: CASSFILAGSSYEQYF. The CDR3 region has the DNA TGTGCCAGCAGTTTCATACTAGCGGGGAGCTCCTACGAGCAGTACTTC.

The chain employs TRBV6-1 and TRBJ2-7; possible D gene TRBD2, 6 bases. Trimming cost V 2 bases and J 4 bases, with 24 bases left between them. The CDR3 loop spans 18 amino acids. CDR1 is MNHNS, CDR2 SASEGT, per germline. DNA for the CDR3: TGTGCCAGCAGTGAACGGTCTAGCGCATCCTTGGGGATATACGAGCAGTACTTC. This translates into CASSERSSASLGIYEQYF.

The V and J genes are TRBV15 and TRBJ1-6; D remains ambiguous. Germline V gives CDR1 LNHNV, CDR2 YYDKDF (reference sequence). V was clipped by 3 bases and J by 12 bases, with 9 bases between them. CDR3 length equals 12 residues. The CDR3 nucleotides read TGTGCCACCAGCAGTGGTCGCGGACCCCTCCACTTT. Translated: CATSSGRGPLHF. The full variable domain, rest sourced from reference TRBV15 and TRBJ1-6, is DAMVIQNPRYQVTQFGKPVTLSCSQTLNHNVMYWYQQKSSQAPKLLFHYYDKDFNNEADTPDNFQSRRPNTSFCFLDIRSPGLGDTAMYLCATSSGRGPLHFGNGTRLTVT.

The chain has TRBV5-8 and TRBJ2-2, with 7 bases matching TRBD2. Trimming at V came to 4 bases and at J to 4 bases, leaving 10 bases not matched to a gene. CDR1 and CDR2 from the germline V gene are SGHTS and YDEGEE. The CDR3 consists of 16 residues. Here the CDR3 DNA reads TGTGCCAGCAGCCCTACCCCGGCGGGGGTCACCGGGGAGCTGTTTTTT. Amino acid sequence: CASSPTPAGVTGELFF.

The chain employs TRBV5-4 and TRBJ1-4, with TRBD1 matching 7 bases. The CDR3 contains 14 residues. J was trimmed by 7 bases and V by 0 bases; bases with no gene match: 3. Germline lookup yields CDR1 SGHNT and CDR2 YYREEE (reference sequence). The CDR3 DNA reads TGTGCCAGCAGCTTGGACAGGGGATTTGAAAAACTGTTTTTT. Translated: CASSLDRGFEKLFF.